This is a list of T cell receptor beta chains from one sample in a study of shared clonotypes between healthy human individuals. TCRdb's copy holds only in-frame clones and misses some; the assay was immunoSEQ multiplex PCR. The sample holds 2 million to 3 million clones, 90% to 95% seen once. Sequencing was done on a sample of naive CD4+ T cells from PBMCs. The receptor source for this set is a man younger than 35 in good health. Some clones in this sample may be carry-over from other donors' samples. CDR3s include the opening cysteine and the closing phenylalanine or tryptophan. Some rows mark clone size as missing; the rest say once, few, many or name a class of expanded clone.

clone_size	cdr3_length	v_call	cdr3_aa
NA	14	TRBV18	CASSPPTSRETQYF
NA	14	TRBV18	CASSETDGNTEAFF
NA	14	TRBV6-5	CASSYSPQGGEQYF
NA	15	TRBV2	CASIGTSGNTGELFF
NA	14	TRBV4-3	CASSQDPAGDTQYF
NA	13	TRBV7-2	CASSLSGGNEQFF
once	20	TRBV18	CASSPRRPDGGGRPTYEQFF
once	16	TRBV5-1	CASDFAPGQPVSEQYF
NA	17	TRBV10-3	CAISESEVRVVGTEAFF
NA	16	TRBV5-4	CASSLVSGSNTGELFF
NA	11	TRBV6-1	CASKVGTELFF
NA	16	TRBV6-6	CASSSRDRIKNTEAFF
NA	14	TRBV5-1	CASSLGSSYNEQFF
NA	14	TRBV2	CASSAVSRANEQFF
NA	19	TRBV4-3	CASSLKKAIRGGHSYEQYF
NA	16	TRBV27	CASSFGIPTYNSPLHF
NA	15	TRBV5-1	CASRITYYSLTSYTF
NA	15	TRBV2	CASRARLADNNEQFF
NA	14	TRBV19	CASSSWDGNYEQYF
NA	17	TRBV27	CASSSSTGLSSYNEQFF
NA	19	TRBV5-1	CASSGGTGGSHNSGNTIYF
NA	15	TRBV19	CASSKRTRANTEAFF
NA	14	TRBV7-2	CASSLDYGTDTQYF
NA	14	TRBV19	CASRRGGKNTEAFF
NA	13	TRBV6-1	CASTGTGNYEQYF
NA	17	TRBV7-9	CASSLVKVARANTEAFF